This TCR beta chain comes out of a study of blood T cells in healthy people across ages. Regarding the study as a whole: There were more naive CD4+ cells and higher diversity in long-lived donors than in aged donors.

Alongside a J-beta primer mix, a sample-barcoded 5' primer served in a second PCR lasting about 7 to 12 cycles. TCRdb fed the 5' RACE reads into MiXCR, producing one record per CDR3 protein. This table holds 1.5 million to 2 million distinct CDR3 sequences, roughly 43% found once. This clonotype was seen a handful of times. What it binds is unknown. The people who gave samples were healthy Caucasians from Russia, aged roughly 6 to 95. Per-sample PBMC isolation yielded at least 6 million cells. This TCR came from a human donor in good health. The sequenced material came from blood.

CDR3 nucleotide sequence: TGTGCCTGGAGTGGGGGACCCAATGAGCAGTTCTTC. Translation gives CAWSGGPNEQFF. This rearrangement joins TRBV30 to TRBJ2-1, with D perhaps TRBD1 or TRBD2 (5 bases each). This CDR3 is built from 12 residues. Deletions cut 1 base from V and 6 bases from J, with 7 bases between. Germline V CDR1 and CDR2: GTSNPN, SVGIG (reference sequence).